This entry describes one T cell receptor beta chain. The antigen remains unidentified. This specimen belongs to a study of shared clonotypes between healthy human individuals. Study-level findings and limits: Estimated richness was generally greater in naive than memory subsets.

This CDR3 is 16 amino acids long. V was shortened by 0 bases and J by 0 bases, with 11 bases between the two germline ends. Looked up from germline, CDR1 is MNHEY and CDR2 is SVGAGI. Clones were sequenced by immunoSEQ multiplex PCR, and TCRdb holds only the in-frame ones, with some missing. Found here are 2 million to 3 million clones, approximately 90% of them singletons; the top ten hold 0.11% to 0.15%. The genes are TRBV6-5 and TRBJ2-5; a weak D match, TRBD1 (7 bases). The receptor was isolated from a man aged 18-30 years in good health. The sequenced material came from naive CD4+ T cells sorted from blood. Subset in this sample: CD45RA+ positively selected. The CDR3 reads CASSYSAGGNQETQYF. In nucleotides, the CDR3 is TGTGCCAGCAGTTACTCTGCAGGGGGGAACCAAGAGACCCAGTACTTC.